Each of the 31 T cell receptor beta chains below was sequenced from the same sample in a study of T cells in Graves' hyperthyroidism and ophthalmopathy. Amplification of TCR beta CDR3 regions used RNA as the template. The study used the HTBI primer set for a first-round RT-PCR of the TCR CDR3. TCRdb passed the multiplex PCR reads through MiXCR, listing each CDR3 protein once. The table lists roughly 400,000 distinct CDR3 sequences, about 14% of them singletons, with around 30% in the top ten. The sample was blood. The receptors were gathered from a middle-aged man with Graves' ophthalmopathy.

The V call is TRBV20-1, the J call TRBJ2-4; tentatively, D is TRBD2 (5 bases). Per the germline V gene, CDR1 is DFQATT and CDR2 is SNEGSKA (reference sequence). This CDR3 region has 15 residues. The germline V and J ends were trimmed by 3 bases and 1 base, with 13 bases remaining between them. This CDR3 reads CSASITGGAKNIQYF. The CDR3 DNA reads TGCAGTGCTAGCATTACGGGCGGGGCCAAAAACATTCAGTACTTC.

In its sample, this clonotype was seen many times. V gene TRBV10-1 combines with J gene TRBJ2-7, with 10 bases that match TRBD1. The CDR3 totals 16 residues. CDR1 and CDR2 (germline): WNHNN, SYGVQD (reference sequence). V lost 7 bases, J lost 3 bases, and 12 bases stayed unmatched. The CDR3 here is CASITPPGQGNYEQYF. The CDR3 nucleotides are TGCGCCAGCATCACACCGCCGGGACAGGGGAACTACGAGCAGTACTTC.

This clonotype was recorded at least ten times. The chain is built from TRBV7-8 and TRBJ2-1; no reliable D call. The CDR3 extends over 13 amino acids. Germline values: CDR1 SGHVS, CDR2 FQNEAQ. The ends were cut back, 4 bases at V and 7 bases at J, with 11 bases in the middle. CDR3 in DNA: TGTGCCAGCAGCTCCATTCGTGGAAATGAGCAGTTCTTC. Residues: CASSSIRGNEQFF.

The genes are TRBV3-1 and TRBJ1-3; D is undetermined. The CDR3 totals 14 residues. Trimming cost V 1 base and J 0 bases, with 4 bases left between them. Germline V lookup: CDR1 LGHDT, CDR2 YNNKEL (reference sequence). The CDR3 reads CASSQALSGNTIYF. CDR3 sequence (DNA): TGTGCCAGCAGCCAAGCACTCTCTGGAAACACCATATATTTT.

At least ten counts were recorded for this clonotype. This chain joins TRBV28 and TRBJ2-7, with D perhaps assigned TRBD1 or TRBD2 (6 bases each). The CDR3 totals 14 residues. Trimming took 7 bases from V and 5 from J, leaving 18 bases between them. Germline lookup yields CDR1 MDHEN and CDR2 SYDVKM. The CDR3, as DNA: TGTGCCAGCACCCCGAGGGGGGCAAGAAACGAGCAGTACTTC. This sequence encodes CASTPRGARNEQYF.

This clonotype appeared many times. The rearrangement links TRBV18 to TRBJ2-5; D remains unclear. Germline V gene sequence: CDR1 KGHSH, CDR2 LQKENI. The CDR3 extends over 14 amino acids. Trimming removed 3 bases at V and 2 bases at J, with 10 bases between. The CDR3 DNA reads as TGTGCCAGCTCACCTCGAGTTGGGCAAGAGACCCAGTACTTC. Translated: CASSPRVGQETQYF.

The sample holds many counts of this clonotype. The chain has TRBV5-1 and TRBJ1-3; D is undetermined. Germline V CDR1 and CDR2: SGHRS, YFSETQ. V was trimmed by 3 bases and J by 0 bases, leaving 10 bases between them. This CDR3 region has 15 residues. CDR3 nucleotide sequence: TGCGCCAGCAGCTCCGCAGGACTCTCTGGAAACACCATATATTTT. This sequence encodes CASSSAGLSGNTIYF.

This clonotype has at least ten counts. J is TRBJ2-5 and V is TRBV12-3 or TRBV12-4; 8 positions agree with TRBD1. V lost 5 bases, J lost 3 bases, and 2 bases stayed unmatched. The CDR3 is made up of 13 amino acids. CDR3 DNA sequence: TGTGCCAGCAGTGAGGACAGGGAAGAGACCCAGTACTTC. This sequence encodes CASSEDREETQYF.

At least ten counts were recorded for this clonotype. This chain links TRBV28 with TRBJ1-5; TRBD1 matches at 10 bases. Unmatched junction bases numbered 2, after V lost 0 bases and J lost 6 bases. The CDR3 consists of 15 residues. Germline CDR1 reads MDHEN; CDR2 reads SYDVKM. The CDR3 region is CASSLWGTGVQPQHF. CDR3 in DNA: TGTGCCAGCAGTTTATGGGGGACAGGGGTTCAGCCCCAGCATTTT.

V gene TRBV19 combines with J gene TRBJ2-7, with TRBD1 matching 7 bases. The CDR3 loop spans 13 amino acids. Germline V gives CDR1 LNHDA, CDR2 SQIVND (reference sequence). V was pared by 5 bases and J by 3 bases, with 4 bases of the junction left unmatched. The chain's CDR3 is CASSSWDSYEQYF. DNA for the CDR3: TGTGCCAGTAGTTCCTGGGACAGCTACGAGCAGTACTTC. Full variable domain (missing parts from reference TRBV19 and TRBJ2-7): DGGITQSPKYLFRKEGQNVTLSCEQNLNHDAMYWYRQDPGQGLRLIYYSQIVNDFQKGDIAEGYSVSREKKESFPLTVTSAQKNPTAFYLCASSSWDSYEQYFGPGTRLTVT.

This chain connects TRBV15 to TRBJ2-1; 9 bases align to TRBD2. The V segment lost 5 bases and the J segment 5 bases; nucleotides outside the gene matches: 10. This CDR3 region has 16 residues. Germline V gene data show CDR1 as LNHNV and CDR2 as YYDKDF (reference sequence). CDR3 region: CATSGQKLAGHNEQFF. The CDR3 DNA is TGTGCCACCAGCGGACAAAAACTAGCGGGCCACAATGAGCAGTTCTTC.

This clonotype came up many times. V and J are TRBV18 and TRBJ2-3; TRBD2 aligns across 9 bases. Germline CDR1 KGHSH, CDR2 LQKENI. V was clipped by 6 bases and J by 0 bases; unmatched bases: 10. The CDR3 is made up of 17 amino acids. CDR3 bases: TGTGCCAGCTCCCTCAGGACTAGCGCCTCTAGCACAGATACGCAGTATTTT. Protein product: CASSLRTSASSTDTQYF. Full variable domain (outside the CDR3, taken from reference TRBV18 and TRBJ2-3): NAGVMQNPRHLVRRRGQEARLRCSPMKGHSHVYWYRQLPEEGLKFMVYLQKENIIDESGMPKERFSAEFPKEGPSILRIQQVVRGDSAAYFCASSLRTSASSTDTQYFGPGTRLTVL.

This clonotype was seen just once. A read error may be the cause here, since a much bigger clone is one base away. V and J are TRBV19 and TRBJ2-1; D not resolved. In germline, CDR1 is LNHDA, CDR2 SQIVND (reference sequence). CDR3 size: 18 residues. Between the trimmed V and J ends, which lost 3 bases and 9 bases, there was a span of 27 bases. This CDR3 is CASSISSPQRGLGAEQFF. The CDR3, as DNA: TGTGCCAGTAGTATCTCAAGCCCACAGAGAGGTCTAGGAGCTGAGCAGTTCTTC.

Ten or more counts support this clonotype. The chain has TRBV2 and TRBJ2-3; possibly TRBD1 or TRBD2 for D (5 bases each). Germline V gene sequence: CDR1 SNHLY, CDR2 FYNNEI. Trimming stripped 6 bases from V and 5 bases from J, with 18 bases between. This CDR3 is built from 15 residues. DNA of the CDR3: TGTGCCAGCAGGGGACCACACGTGCGAATAGATACGCAGTATTTT. It specifies CASRGPHVRIDTQYF.

At least ten counts were recorded for this clonotype. The chain combines TRBV28 with TRBJ2-7; D could derive from TRBD1 or TRBD2 (5 bases each). Trimming shortened V by 4 bases and J by 1 base, and 11 bases separated the two germline ends. The CDR3 is made up of 14 amino acids. Germline V gene lookup returns CDR1 MDHEN and CDR2 SYDVKM. The DNA of the CDR3 is TGTGCCAGCAGTTCGACGGGGCGGTCCTACGAGCAGTACTTC. Protein: CASSSTGRSYEQYF.

The chain couples TRBV15 to TRBJ2-3; D tentatively fits TRBD1 or TRBD2 (5 bases each). Germline V gene sequence: CDR1 LNHNV, CDR2 YYDKDF (reference sequence). V lost 8 bases, J lost 0 bases, and 9 bases lay in between. CDR3 length equals 13 residues. The CDR3 is CATGWDSTDTQYF. CDR3 nucleotides: TGTGCCACCGGGTGGGACAGCACAGATACGCAGTATTTT.

CDR3 residues: CASSFTGNQPQHF. CDR3 DNA sequence: TGTGCCAGCAGTTTTACGGGTAATCAGCCCCAGCATTTT. V is TRBV27 and J is TRBJ1-5; unclear D gene. The CDR3 totals 13 residues. From germline, CDR1 is MNHEY and CDR2 SMNVEV (reference sequence). V was pared by 3 bases and J by 4 bases, with 7 bases between.

This chain uses TRBV4-1 with TRBJ1-5; possible D gene TRBD1, 6 bases. The V end was cut by 4 bases, the J end by 0 bases, with 10 bases between. The length of the CDR3 is 15 residues. CDR1 and CDR2 from the germline V gene are MGHRA and YSYEKL. The DNA for the CDR3 is TGCGCCAGCAGCCGGGGGGACATTAGCAATCAGCCCCAGCATTTT. It is translated as CASSRGDISNQPQHF.

This clonotype showed up just a few times. This sequence joins TRBV11-3 and TRBJ1-6; D is unclear. Germline V lookup: CDR1 SGHNT, CDR2 YENEEA. Trimming removed 2 bases at V and 9 bases at J, with 14 bases between. The CDR3 has 15 amino acids. This CDR3 reads CASSLNPGRGSPLHF. In DNA form, the CDR3 reads TGTGCCAGCAGCTTAAACCCGGGCCGCGGTTCACCCCTCCACTTT. Based on the CDR3 plus reference TRBV11-3 and TRBJ1-6, the full variable domain is EAGVVQSPRYKIIEKKQPVAFWCNPISGHNTLYWYLQNLGQGPELLIRYENEEAVDDSQLPKDRFSAERLKGVDSTLKIQPAELGDSAVYLCASSLNPGRGSPLHFGNGTRLTVT.

DNA of the CDR3: TGTGCCAGCAGTGAGGGGGGGGCTTTGGTGGCGTACTTC. Amino acid sequence: CASSEGGALVAYF. This sequence joins TRBV28 and TRBJ2-4; a weak D match, TRBD2 (7 bases). V was trimmed by 5 bases and J by 15 bases, leaving 20 bases between them. In germline, CDR1 is MDHEN, CDR2 SYDVKM. The CDR3 consists of 13 residues.

Many counts were recorded for this clonotype. The chain has TRBV11-3 and TRBJ2-1; D remains ambiguous. Trimming stripped 5 bases from V and 1 base from J, with 12 bases between. The CDR3 loop spans 15 amino acids. CDR1 and CDR2 (germline): SGHNT, YENEEA. This chain's CDR3 is CASSPAWASYNEQFF. The CDR3 DNA sequence: TGTGCCAGCAGCCCCGCCTGGGCATCCTACAATGAGCAGTTCTTC.

Ten or more counts support this clonotype. This chain links TRBV3-1 with TRBJ2-4; no reliable D call. Per the germline V gene, CDR1 is LGHDT and CDR2 is YNNKEL (reference sequence). The length of the CDR3 is 15 residues. Trimming stripped 1 base from V and 8 bases from J, with 15 bases between. The CDR3 reads CASSQVQSAGYIQYF. Written as DNA, the CDR3 is TGTGCCAGCAGCCAAGTTCAGTCCGCTGGCTACATTCAGTACTTC.

This clonotype was found many times. The V call is TRBV12-3 or TRBV12-4, the J call TRBJ1-1, with D possibly being TRBD1 (6 bases). The CDR3 has 13 residues. V lost 6 bases and J lost 1, with 9 bases in between. The CDR3 reads CASSKDRNTEAFF. Here the CDR3 DNA reads TGTGCCAGCAGCAAGGACAGGAACACTGAAGCTTTCTTT.

This clonotype occurred many times. V usage is TRBV28 and J usage is TRBJ1-6; weak D call: TRBD1 (5 bases). The CDR3 sequence is 15 residues long. V was cut by 5 bases and J by 12 bases, with 20 bases left in between. CDR1 is MDHEN, CDR2 SYDVKM, per germline. The CDR3 loop reads CASSDPSGAKLPLHF. For the CDR3, the DNA is TGTGCCAGCAGTGACCCTAGCGGGGCAAAACTACCCCTCCACTTT.

The rearrangement joins TRBV28 to TRBJ2-1, with D possibly TRBD1 on 5 matching bases. The germline V gene encodes CDR1 MDHEN and CDR2 SYDVKM. The CDR3 has 15 amino acids. V was trimmed by 2 bases and J by 4 bases, leaving 12 bases between them. Here the CDR3 DNA reads TGTGCCAGCAGTTTAAGTCTACAGGCTTACAATGAGCAGTTCTTC. Encoded protein: CASSLSLQAYNEQFF.

This clonotype has ten or more counts. The V and J genes are TRBV20-1 and TRBJ2-7, with TRBD1 identical over 8 bases. J was trimmed by 0 bases and V by 6 bases; bases with no gene match: 7. This CDR3 region has 14 residues. Germline lookup yields CDR1 DFQATT and CDR2 SNEGSKA (reference sequence). CDR3 coding DNA: TGCAGTGCCTTGAGGGGACAGGACTCCTACGAGCAGTACTTC. Amino acid sequence: CSALRGQDSYEQYF.

The chain joins TRBV29-1 to TRBJ2-1; 7 bases fit TRBD1. The V gene end was trimmed by 6 bases and the J gene end by 10 bases; junction bases not matched to a gene: 9. Looked up from germline, CDR1 is SQVTM and CDR2 is ANQGSEA. This CDR3 has 12 amino acids. The CDR3 loop reads CSVGQVGDEQFF. DNA for the CDR3: TGCAGCGTCGGACAGGTCGGCGACGAGCAGTTCTTC.

Turning to this clonotype: A much larger clonotype is one base distant, so this may be a read error. CDR3 region: CAGSDRSISFGYTF. The CDR3 DNA reads TGTGCCGGCAGTGACAGGTCCATATCTTTCGGCTACACCTTC. The gene calls are TRBV2 and TRBJ1-2, with D possibly being TRBD1 (6 bases). The germline CDR1 and CDR2 sequences are SNHLY and FYNNEI. This CDR3 has 14 residues.

J is TRBJ2-2 and V is TRBV4-1; 8 bases fit TRBD1. Germline V gene data show CDR1 as MGHRA and CDR2 as YSYEKL. The ends lost 0 bases at V and 2 bases at J; junction bases unmatched: 8. The CDR3 covers 18 residues. The CDR3 nucleotides are TGCGCCAGCAGCCAAGAACTCACAGGGGGTCTAAACACCGGGGAGCTGTTTTTT. This sequence encodes CASSQELTGGLNTGELFF.

As DNA, the CDR3 is TGTGCCAGCAGCTTAAAGGACAGGGTAAAAAATGAGCAGTTCTTC. As protein: CASSLKDRVKNEQFF. The chain carries TRBV5-8 and TRBJ2-1; 8 bases match TRBD1. Per germline, CDR1 SGHTS and CDR2 YDEGEE. V trimming: 2 bases; J trimming: 7 bases; junction bases outside the gene matches: 8. CDR3 length: 15 residues.

The V call is TRBV6-1, the J call TRBJ2-2; 7 bases are a match to TRBD2. J lost 4 bases, V lost 5 bases, and 13 bases had no gene match. Germline assignment: CDR1 MNHNS and CDR2 SASEGT. The length of the CDR3 is 17 residues. DNA of the CDR3: TGTGCCAGCAGTTCCCGGGCCCTAGCGGCGGTCACCGGGGAGCTGTTTTTT. This sequence encodes CASSSRALAAVTGELFF.